This T cell receptor beta chain was recorded in a study of cytomegalovirus exposure and HLA in healthy donors. Sequenced by immunoSEQ multiplex PCR; TCRdb stores in-frame clones only, minus some. The sample contains 90,000 to 110,000 clones, around nine tenths of which appear only once. Study-wide results and limits: According to the study, around 180 TCR beta chains were cytomegalovirus-associated. Rarity held for most TCR sequences, but there were some public TCRs that occurred in many donors.

This CDR3 is 14 amino acids long. CDR1 and CDR2 from the germline V gene are SGHTA and FQGNSA. J gave up 10 bases and V 4 bases, and 10 bases lay outside the gene matches. This clone is a singleton in its sample. Its specificity is unknown. Sequencing used PBMCs. The genes are TRBV7-2 and TRBJ2-1; TRBD1 matches at 7 bases. This TCR came from a woman younger than 30 in good health and CMV-seronegative. The CDR3 is CASSSWTGIHEQFF. The CDR3 bases are TGTGCCAGCAGCTCTTGGACAGGCATACACGAGCAGTTCTTC.